Listed here are 12 T cell receptor delta chains from one sample, sequenced in a study of gammadelta T cells in human blood. TCRdb re-called clones from the RT-PCR reads using CATT. This table has 550 to 700 delta-chain clones, roughly 31% appearing once. Input material: Vgamma9Vdelta2 gamma-delta T cells from adult blood. These receptors were collected from a human donor.

This clone has only a few counts. A much larger clone sits a single nucleotide away, making a read error possible. This sample also contains other DNA sequences that code for the same CDR3. This rearrangement joins TRDV2 to TRDJ1; 12 positions match TRDD3. This CDR3 spans 20 amino acids. Per germline, CDR1 GEAIGNYY and CDR2 EKD. The CDR3 is CACDTVLGDTVHTDTDKLIF. The CDR3 DNA is TGTGCCTGTGACACCGTACTGGGGGATACCGTTCATACGGACACTGATAAACTCATCTTT.

Within the sample, this clone is medium-sized (0.01 to 0.1%). The V gene is TRDV2, the J gene TRDJ2, with 8 bases lining up with TRDD3. J lost 0 bases, V lost 0 bases, and 8 bases had no gene match. This CDR3 spans 18 amino acids. Germline assignment: CDR1 GEAIGNYY and CDR2 EKD. CDR3 sequence: CACDTVTGGRALTAQLFF. As DNA, the CDR3 is TGTGCCTGTGACACCGTTACTGGGGGTCGCGCTTTGACAGCACAACTCTTCTTT.

In the case of this clone: It may be a read error: a sequence one base away is much more abundant. At the DNA level, this CDR3 is encoded by other sequences in the same sample as well. The rearrangement links TRDV2 to TRDJ1; the match to TRDD3 covers 12 bases. V gave up 3 bases and J gave up 5 bases; unmatched junction bases: 9. Germline-derived CDR1 and CDR2 are GEAIGNYY and EKD. The CDR3 contains 16 residues. CDR3 DNA sequence: TGTGCCTGTGACCCCTTGGTACTGGGGGATACAGATAAACTCATCTTT. It yields the protein CACDPLVLGDTDKLIF.

By share, this clone counts as large (0.1 to 1%). V is TRDV2 and J is TRDJ3, with TRDD3 matching over 7 bases. Germline V gives CDR1 GEAIGNYY, CDR2 EKD. Trimming at V came to 3 bases and at J to 3 bases, leaving 7 bases not matched to a gene. This CDR3 is built from 17 residues. The CDR3 nucleotides read TGTGCCTGTGACGCCGTACTGGGGAGCTGGGACACCCGACAGATGTTTTTC. This gives the protein CACDAVLGSWDTRQMFF.

This clone has more than one count but fewer than ten. The amino acid sequence in TCRdb belongs to a much larger clone and departs from this DNA's translation at residue 13, likely a sequencing read error; the sequence shown is translated from the DNA. The genes are TRDV2 and TRDJ3, with 11 positions matching TRDD3. This CDR3 comprises 18 residues. Germline lookup yields CDR1 GEAIGNYY and CDR2 EKD. CDR3 bases: TGTGCCTGTGACACCGTGATGGGGGATACGTGGGACGCCCGACAGATGTTTTTC. This codes for CACDTVMGDTWDARQMFF.

Only a few counts were recorded for this clone. A far larger clone is only one base removed, so a read error is likely. The same CDR3 also results from other DNA sequences found in this sample. The V call is TRDV2, the J call TRDJ1; 12 bases map to TRDD3. Germline V CDR1 and CDR2: GEAIGNYY, EKD. The CDR3 spans 18 residues. The J segment lost 0 bases and the V segment lost 1 base, leaving 8 bases of the junction unmatched. The CDR3 loop reads CACDTLSTGGYYTDKLIF. CDR3 sequence (DNA): TGTGCCTGTGACACACTCTCCACTGGGGGATACTACACCGATAAACTCATCTTT.

As for this clone: A much larger clonotype is one base distant, so this may be a read error. The same CDR3 is also encoded by other DNA sequences in this sample. The V and J genes are TRDV2 and TRDJ1, with 11 bases aligning to TRDD3. The CDR3 contains 19 residues. Germline lookup yields CDR1 GEAIGNYY and CDR2 EKD. CDR3 loop: CACDTVSVGDTRNTDKLIF. CDR3 coding DNA: TGTGCCTGTGACACCGTCTCAGTGGGGGATACGCGCAACACAGATAAACTCATCTTT.

By frequency in the sample, this clone is large. Other DNA sequences of this sample code for an identical CDR3. The gene calls are TRDV2 and TRDJ3; tentatively, D is TRDD3 (6 bases). Germline lookup yields CDR1 GEAIGNYY and CDR2 EKD. This CDR3 contains 20 residues. Trimming left V 0 bases short and J 0 bases short, with 17 bases between. CDR3 in amino acids: CACDTVGGGLSSWDTRQMFF. The CDR3 coding sequence is TGTGCCTGTGACACCGTCGGTGGGGGTCTAAGCTCCTGGGACACCCGACAGATGTTTTTC.

By share of the sample, this clone is large. J is TRDJ1 and V is TRDV2; 12 bases are shared with TRDD3. Germline loops: CDR1 GEAIGNYY, CDR2 EKD. The CDR3 is 18 amino acids. Trimming removed 3 bases from V and 0 bases from J; junction bases left unmatched: 10. The CDR3 DNA is TGTGCCTGTGACCTGCTGGGGGATACGCATAGCTACACCGATAAACTCATCTTT. It translates to CACDLLGDTHSYTDKLIF.

Points on this clone: A much more abundant neighbour one base away suggests this may be a read error. The sample holds other DNA sequences that translate to the same CDR3. V usage is TRDV2 and J usage is TRDJ1; 12 bases fit TRDD3. Trimming took 3 bases from V and 5 from J; bases not matched to a gene: 6. This CDR3 is 15 amino acids long. The germline V gene encodes CDR1 GEAIGNYY and CDR2 EKD. In nucleotides, the CDR3 is TGTGCCTGTGACCGACTGGGGGATACTATTGATAAACTCATCTTT. Encoded protein: CACDRLGDTIDKLIF.

Concerning this clone itself: A much larger clone is a single base away; this may be a read error. This CDR3 is also generated by other DNA sequences in the sample. The rearrangement joins TRDV2 to TRDJ3; TRDD3 agrees at 12 bases. The CDR3 runs to 19 residues. Germline values: CDR1 GEAIGNYY, CDR2 EKD. With 5 bases clipped from V and 2 bases from J, the junction kept 9 bases outside the gene matches. The CDR3 spells CACVALGDTDTWDTRQMFF. The CDR3 nucleotides are TGTGCCTGTGTCGCTCTGGGGGATACGGACACCTGGGACACCCGACAGATGTTTTTC.

This clone has only a few counts. This clone may be a read error of a much larger clone one base away. The same CDR3 arises from other DNA sequences in this sample as well. The chain employs TRDV2 and TRDJ1; TRDD2 or TRDD3 may be the D gene (7 bases each). The germline V gene has CDR1 GEAIGNYY and CDR2 EKD. The CDR3 has 20 amino acids. With 0 bases removed from V and 5 bases from J, the gap between germline ends came to 30 bases. DNA for the CDR3: TGTGCCTGTGACACCGTTCCTACGGGGAAGGATACGCGTATCACTGATAAACTCATCTTT. Its protein is CACDTVPTGKDTRITDKLIF.